The sequence of this T cell receptor beta chain was determined in a study of Tregs in tolerant kidney transplant recipients. Overall study: Recipient Tregs were cultured 15 to 20 days with activated donor B cells and IL-2.

In its sample, this clone was seen once. As yet, its antigen is unknown. Trimming stripped 1 base from V and 0 bases from J, with 7 bases between. The CDR3 is 16 residues long. Germline V gene data show CDR1 as MNHEY and CDR2 as SMNVEV (reference sequence). TCRdb's copy holds only in-frame clones and misses some; the assay was immunoSEQ multiplex PCR. Of 9,500 to 12,000 clones listed, approximately 90% are singletons. This rearrangement joins TRBV27 to TRBJ1-6; no reliable D call. Sequencing was performed on Tregs from blood cultured with allogeneic cells, taken before the transplant. The sequence came from a human patient who received a combined kidney and bone marrow transplant. CDR3 sequence: CASSLLASSYNSPLHF. The CDR3 nucleotides read TGTGCCAGCAGTTTATTGGCCAGCTCCTATAATTCACCCCTCCACTTT.